This T cell receptor beta chain was profiled in a study of CD8+CD57+ T cells in acquired aplastic anemia. General study findings and limits: Overlap between patients and controls comprised about 28 CD8+ CDR3 sequences.

Genomic DNA, the template, was used for profiling of the TCR beta VDJ and CDR3. TCRdb analysed the reads with MiXCR anew, one entry per CDR3 protein. The sample consists of 200,000 to 250,000 distinct CDR3 sequences, around half of them appearing once. This clonotype was counted at least ten times. The antigen remains undetermined. All sequencing subjects had displayed CD8+CD57+ cell expansion on flow cytometry. The CDR3 has 15 residues. CDR1 and CDR2 (germline): LNHNV, YYDKDF (reference sequence). V lost 0 bases and J 2 bases, leaving 10 bases between the germline ends. The rearrangement uses TRBV15 and TRBJ1-2, with no clear D. This clonotype originated in a human donor with aplastic anemia. Material: sorted CD4+, CD8+, or CD8+CD57+ T cells (not recorded which) from PBMCs. CDR3 nucleotide sequence: TGTGCCACCAGCAGAGATAGCAGCCTCAACTATGGCTACACCTTC. Translation: CATSRDSSLNYGYTF.